This T cell receptor beta chain is from a study of CD8 T cells in Susac syndrome. cDNA came from approximately 0.5 to 1 ug RNA primed by random hexamers. MiXCR, applied by TCRdb to the immunoSEQ multiplex PCR reads, yields one record per CDR3 protein. The sample records 170,000 or so distinct CDR3 sequences, roughly 95% being singletons. CDR1 is MDHEN and CDR2 is SYDVKM in the germline V gene. This CDR3 region has 14 residues. The J segment lost 4 bases and the V segment lost 6 bases, leaving 4 bases of the junction unmatched. Material: CD8+ T cells from PBMCs. The sequence derives from a human donor with multiple sclerosis. This chain connects TRBV28 to TRBJ2-5; 11 bases agree with TRBD2. The CDR3 loop reads CASSNGLAGETQYF. CDR3 in DNA: TGTGCCAGCAGCAACGGACTAGCGGGAGAGACCCAGTACTTC.